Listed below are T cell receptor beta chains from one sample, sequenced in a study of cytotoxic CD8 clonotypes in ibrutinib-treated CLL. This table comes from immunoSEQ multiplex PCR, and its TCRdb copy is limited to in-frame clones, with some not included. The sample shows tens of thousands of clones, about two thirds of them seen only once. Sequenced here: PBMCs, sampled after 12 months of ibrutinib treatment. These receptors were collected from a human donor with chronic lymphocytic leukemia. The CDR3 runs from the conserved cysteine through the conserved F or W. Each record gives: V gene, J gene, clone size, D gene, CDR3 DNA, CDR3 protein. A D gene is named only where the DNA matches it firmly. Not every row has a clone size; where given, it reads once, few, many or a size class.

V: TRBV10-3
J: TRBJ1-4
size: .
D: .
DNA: TGTGCCATCCACGGGGAGAATGAAAAACTGTTTTTT
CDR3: CAIHGENEKLFF

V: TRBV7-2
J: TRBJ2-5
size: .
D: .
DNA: TGTGCCAGCAGCTTGGGCTCGAGCAGAGAGACCCAGTACTTC
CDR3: CASSLGSSRETQYF

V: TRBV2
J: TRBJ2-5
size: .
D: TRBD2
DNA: TGTGCCAGCAGTCCCTTAGCGGGGGCCGTCCAAGAGACCCAGTACTTC
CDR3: CASSPLAGAVQETQYF

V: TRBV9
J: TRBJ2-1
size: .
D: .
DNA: TGTGCCAGCAGCGCTGGACCTTCAAATGAGCAGTTCTTC
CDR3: CASSAGPSNEQFF

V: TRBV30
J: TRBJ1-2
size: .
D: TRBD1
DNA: TGTGCCTGGATTCCCTGCGGGCAGGGGGCAGAAGGCTACACCTTC
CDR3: CAWIPCGQGAEGYTF

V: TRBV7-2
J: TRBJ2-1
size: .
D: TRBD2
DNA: TGTGCCAGCAGCAGACTAGCGGGGGAATACTACAATGAGCAGTTCTTC
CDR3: CASSRLAGEYYNEQFF

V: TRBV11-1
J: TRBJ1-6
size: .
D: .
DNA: TGTGCCAGCAGCTTCCGCCCCAGGGGATATAATTCACCCCTCCACTTT
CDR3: CASSFRPRGYNSPLHF

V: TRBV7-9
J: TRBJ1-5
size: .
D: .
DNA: TGTGCCAGCAGCCCAGACAGACAGCCCCAGCATTTT
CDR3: CASSPDRQPQHF

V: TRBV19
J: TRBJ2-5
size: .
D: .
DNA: TGTGCCAGTAGTAGAACCGGGACAGCGGGTAAGAGGACCCAGTACTTC
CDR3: CASSRTGTAGKRTQYF

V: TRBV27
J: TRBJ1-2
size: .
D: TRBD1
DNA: TGTGCCAGCAGTTCGAGAATCATACTTGGACAGGGAGGCTATGGCTACACCTTC
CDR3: CASSSRIILGQGGYGYTF

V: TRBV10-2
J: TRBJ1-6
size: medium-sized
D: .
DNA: TGCGCCAGCACCCCGTTAGATTCACCCCTCCACTTT
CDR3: CASTPLDSPLHF

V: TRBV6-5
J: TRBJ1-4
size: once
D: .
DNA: TGTGCCAGCAGAGGGAACCTGAGCCCAAAACTGTTTTTT
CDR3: CASRGNLSPKLFF

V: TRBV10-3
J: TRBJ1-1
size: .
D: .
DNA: TGTGCCATCAGTGAGTTCGGCCTACGGGACACTGAAGCTTTCTTT
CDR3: CAISEFGLRDTEAFF

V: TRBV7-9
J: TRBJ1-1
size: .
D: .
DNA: TGTGCCAGCAGCACCACGGGTTTGAACACTGAAGCTTTCTTT
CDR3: CASSTTGLNTEAFF

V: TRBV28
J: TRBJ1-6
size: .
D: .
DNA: TGTGCCAGCAGTTTTGTCAGGGTCCATTCACCCCTCCACTTT
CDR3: CASSFVRVHSPLHF

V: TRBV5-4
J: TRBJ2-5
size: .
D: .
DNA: TGTGCCAGCAGCTTAGGCAGGGGAGTACAAGAGACCCAGTACTTC
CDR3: CASSLGRGVQETQYF

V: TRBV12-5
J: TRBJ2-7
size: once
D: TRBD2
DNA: TGTGCTAGTGGTTTGGTACGGGGGGGCGCCGGGCGAGGCGAGCAGTACTTC
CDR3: CASGLVRGGAGRGEQYF

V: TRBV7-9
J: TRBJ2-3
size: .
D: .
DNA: TGTGCCAGCAGCTTCAGCCTCGAGGAGGATACGCAGTATTTT
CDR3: CASSFSLEEDTQYF

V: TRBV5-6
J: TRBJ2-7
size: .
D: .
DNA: TGTGCCAGCAGCTTGTTAGGGGAGCAGTACTTC
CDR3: CASSLLGEQYF

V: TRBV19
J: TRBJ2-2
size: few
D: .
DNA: TGTGCCAGTAGTATTAACGGGGAGCTGTTTTTT
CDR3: CASSINGELFF

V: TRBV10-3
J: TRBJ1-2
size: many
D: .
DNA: TGTGCCATCAGTGAGCCAAGACAGGACTACTACACCTTC
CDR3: CAISEPRQDYYTF

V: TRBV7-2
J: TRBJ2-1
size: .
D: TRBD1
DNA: TGTGCCAGCAGGGGAAGACAGGGGATGAACGATGAGCAGTTCTTC
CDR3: CASRGRQGMNDEQFF

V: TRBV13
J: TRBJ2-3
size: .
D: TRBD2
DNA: TGTGCCAGCAGCCTAGGGAGACTAGCAGGAAGCACAGATACGCAGTATTTT
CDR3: CASSLGRLAGSTDTQYF

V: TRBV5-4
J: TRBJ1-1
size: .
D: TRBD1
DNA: TGTGCCAGCAGCTCCCGACAGGGACATGAAGCTTTCTTT
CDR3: CASSSRQGHEAFF

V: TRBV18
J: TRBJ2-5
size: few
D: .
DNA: TGTGCCAGCTCACCCCCGGGGCCACCGACGCAGACCCAGTACTTC
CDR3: CASSPPGPPTQTQYF

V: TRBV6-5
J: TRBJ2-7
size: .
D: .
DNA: TGTGCCAGCAGTTACGGCCTTGGCAGGGTTTACGAGCAGTACTTC
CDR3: CASSYGLGRVYEQYF

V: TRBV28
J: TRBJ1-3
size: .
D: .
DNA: TGTGCCAGCAGCCTCATGGGGCAGGGTGGAAACACCATATATTTT
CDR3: CASSLMGQGGNTIYF

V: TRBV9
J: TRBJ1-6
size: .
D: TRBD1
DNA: TGTGCCAGCAGCGTAGGCGGACAGGGAGGGGGCGCACCCCTCCACTTT
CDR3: CASSVGGQGGGAPLHF

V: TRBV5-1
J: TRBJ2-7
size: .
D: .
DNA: TGCGCCAGCAGCTTGGCCAGTACAAACGGCTACGAGCAGTACTTC
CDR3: CASSLASTNGYEQYF

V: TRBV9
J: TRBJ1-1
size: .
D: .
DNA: TGTGCCAGCAGCAAGCAGGGGTTGAACACTGAAGCTTTCTTT
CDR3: CASSKQGLNTEAFF

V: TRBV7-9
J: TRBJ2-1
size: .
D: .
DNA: TGTGCCAGCAGCTTCCGAATAGGTGAGCAGTTCTTC
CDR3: CASSFRIGEQFF

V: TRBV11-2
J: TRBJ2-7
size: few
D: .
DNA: TGTGCCAGCAGCTTGAGGGCGGGTCTGGAGCAGTACTTC
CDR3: CASSLRAGLEQYF

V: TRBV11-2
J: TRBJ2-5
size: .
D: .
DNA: TGTGCCAGCAGCTTAGGGACTGGCGGGGACCAAGAGACCCAGTACTTC
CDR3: CASSLGTGGDQETQYF

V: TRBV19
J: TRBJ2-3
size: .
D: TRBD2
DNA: TGTGCCAGTAGTATCGGACTAGCGGGCACAGATACGCAGTATTTT
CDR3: CASSIGLAGTDTQYF

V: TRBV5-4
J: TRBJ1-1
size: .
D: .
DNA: TGTGCCAGCAGCTTGGGGGGGAGCACTGAAGCTTTCTTT
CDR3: CASSLGGSTEAFF

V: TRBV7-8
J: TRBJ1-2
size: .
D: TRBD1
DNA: TGTGCCAGCAGCTTAAGCTCTCGGACAGGGGACTATGGCTACACCTTC
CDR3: CASSLSSRTGDYGYTF

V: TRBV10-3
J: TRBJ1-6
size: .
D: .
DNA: TGTGCCACCCACAGTCACTATAATTCACCCCTCCACTTT
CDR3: CATHSHYNSPLHF

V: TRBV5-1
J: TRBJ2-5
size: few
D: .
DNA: TGCGCCAGCAGCTTCCAAGAGACCCAGTACTTC
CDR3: CASSFQETQYF

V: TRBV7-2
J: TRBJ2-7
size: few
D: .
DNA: TGTGCCAGCAGCTTAGTGGTCCTAGCTAGGCCCTACGAGCAGTACTTC
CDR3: CASSLVVLARPYEQYF

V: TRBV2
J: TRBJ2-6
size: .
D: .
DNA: TGTGCCAGCAGTGAACAGGGGCTTGGGGCCAACGTCCTGACTTTC
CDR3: CASSEQGLGANVLTF

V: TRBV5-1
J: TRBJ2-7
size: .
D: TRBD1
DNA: TGCGCCAGCAGCCAGGGGGCGAGATCCTACGAGCAGTACTTC
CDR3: CASSQGARSYEQYF

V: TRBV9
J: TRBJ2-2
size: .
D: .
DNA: TGTGCCAGCAGCGTAGCTGCCAGGGGTACCGGGGAGCTGTTTTTT
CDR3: CASSVAARGTGELFF

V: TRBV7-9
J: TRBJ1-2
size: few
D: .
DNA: TGTGCCAGCAGCTTAGTGGCCAGCTATGGCTACACCTTC
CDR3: CASSLVASYGYTF

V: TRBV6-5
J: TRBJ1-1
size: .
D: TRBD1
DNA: TGTGCCAGCAGCCGGGGACAGACCGAAGCTTTCTTT
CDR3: CASSRGQTEAFF

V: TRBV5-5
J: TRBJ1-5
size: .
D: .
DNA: TGTGCCAGCAGCTTAGGCAGCAATCAGCCCCAGCATTTT
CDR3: CASSLGSNQPQHF

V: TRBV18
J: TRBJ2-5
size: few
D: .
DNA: TGTGCCAGCTCACCCCGACAGGCCCGGGTGGAGACCCAGTACTTC
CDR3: CASSPRQARVETQYF

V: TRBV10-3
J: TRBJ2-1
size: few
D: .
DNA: TGTGCCATCAGTGACAGGTCCGGCTCCTACAATGAGCAGTTCTTC
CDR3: CAISDRSGSYNEQFF

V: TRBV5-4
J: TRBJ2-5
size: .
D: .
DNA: TGTGCCAGCAGCTCATACAGGGTCGGTCGGACCCAGTACTTC
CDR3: CASSSYRVGRTQYF

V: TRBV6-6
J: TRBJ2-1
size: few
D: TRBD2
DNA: TGTGCCAGCAGTTACTCGGACGGGGGGAGCAATGAGCAGTTCTTC
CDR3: CASSYSDGGSNEQFF